These 30 T cell receptor beta chains were sequenced from one sample in a study of blood T cell repertoires in COVID-19. Only in-frame clones appear in the TCRdb table, and some are missing; sequencing was by immunoSEQ multiplex PCR. This table has 50,000 to 70,000 clones, 70% to 85% appearing once. The sample was peripheral blood. These receptors were collected from a man aged 70-80 years with active COVID-19.

This chain joins TRBV11-3 and TRBJ2-3; D is ambiguous. The CDR3 spans 16 residues. Germline V lookup: CDR1 SGHNT, CDR2 YENEEA. Trimming left V 1 base short and J 1 base short, with 12 bases between. The CDR3 region is CASSLGVAVGTDTQYF. The CDR3 nucleotides are TGTGCCAGCAGCTTAGGAGTAGCTGTGGGCACAGATACGCAGTATTTT.

The genes are TRBV5-1 and TRBJ1-3; D is undetermined. The germline gives CDR1 SGHRS, CDR2 YFSETQ. V was clipped by 0 bases and J by 4 bases, with 11 bases between them. The CDR3 spans 15 residues. CDR3 residues: CASSLDGASGNTIYF. As DNA, the CDR3 is TGCGCCAGCAGCTTGGATGGAGCTTCCGGAAACACCATATATTTT.

CDR3 nucleotide sequence: TGTGCCAGTAGTTCAAGGACTAGCGGGATTAGAGATACGCAGTATTTT. Its translation is CASSSRTSGIRDTQYF. The rearrangement uses TRBV19 and TRBJ2-3; 12 positions match TRBD2. The CDR3 sequence is 16 residues long. After removal of 5 bases from V and 5 bases from J, the junction contained 8 bases not matched to a gene. Germline V CDR1 and CDR2: LNHDA, SQIVND (reference sequence). Variable domain in full (rest from reference TRBV19 and TRBJ2-3): DGGITQSPKYLFRKEGQNVTLSCEQNLNHDAMYWYRQDPGQGLRLIYYSQIVNDFQKGDIAEGYSVSREKKESFPLTVTSAQKNPTAFYLCASSSRTSGIRDTQYFGPGTRLTVL.

This clone was recorded once. V gene TRBV5-1 combines with J gene TRBJ1-2; 7 nucleotides agree with TRBD1. Germline values: CDR1 SGHRS, CDR2 YFSETQ. The CDR3 has 15 amino acids. V was clipped by 0 bases and J by 9 bases; unmatched bases: 11. The CDR3 reads CASSLAPDRDGRYTF. The DNA for the CDR3 is TGCGCCAGCAGCTTGGCCCCCGACAGGGACGGGCGCTACACCTTC.

The gene calls are TRBV2 and TRBJ2-7; perhaps TRBD2 as D (6 bases). Trimming took off 5 bases at V and 0 bases at J, with 14 bases between the two ends. CDR3 length: 15 amino acids. The V gene's germline CDR1 is SNHLY and CDR2 FYNNEI. The CDR3 bases are TGTGCCAGCAGTTTCCGGGACTCCGGCTCCTACGAGCAGTACTTC. As protein: CASSFRDSGSYEQYF.

V and J are TRBV30 and TRBJ1-2; tentative D call: TRBD1 (6 bases). CDR1 and CDR2 (germline): GTSNPN, SVGIG (reference sequence). V lost 3 bases to trimming and J lost 3 bases, with 11 bases between them. The CDR3 contains 13 residues. CDR3 in DNA: TGTGCCTGGAGCGATGGGGGCTACTATGGCTACACCTTC. This translates into CAWSDGGYYGYTF.

The V call is TRBV11-2, the J call TRBJ2-7; D perhaps matches TRBD1 (6 bases). The CDR3 is 15 amino acids. Germline loops: CDR1 SGHAT, CDR2 FQNNGV. V was cut by 5 bases and J by 4 bases, with 18 bases left in between. Here the CDR3 reads CASSQAAWTVYEQYF. The CDR3 DNA reads TGTGCCAGCAGCCAGGCCGCCTGGACAGTATACGAGCAGTACTTC.

This clone has just a few counts. The J gene is TRBJ1-2, the V gene TRBV10-1, with TRBD1 matching over 7 bases. The length of the CDR3 is 14 residues. Per germline, CDR1 WNHNN and CDR2 SYGVQD (reference sequence). With V trimmed by 9 bases and J by 0 bases, 7 bases remained unmatched. DNA of the CDR3: TGCGCCAGACCCGGGACAGCAACTAACTATGGCTACACCTTC. Encoded protein: CARPGTATNYGYTF.

The chain uses TRBV2 and TRBJ1-3; D may be TRBD1 (5 bases). Trimming left V 6 bases short and J 0 bases short, with 9 bases between. This CDR3 contains 14 residues. In germline, CDR1 is SNHLY, CDR2 FYNNEI. Here the CDR3 DNA reads TGTGCCAGCAGCCCGACAGTCTCTGGAAACACCATATATTTT. It is translated as CASSPTVSGNTIYF. The whole variable domain, remainder taken from reference TRBV2 and TRBJ1-3, is EPEVTQTPSHQVTQMGQEVILRCVPISNHLYFYWYRQILGQKVEFLVSFYNNEISEKSEIFDDQFSVERPDGSNFTLKIRSTKLEDSAMYFCASSPTVSGNTIYFGEGSWLTVV.

The CDR3 sequence is CASSQSPGDTQYF. In nucleotides, the CDR3 is TGTGCCAGCAGTCAGAGTCCCGGAGATACGCAGTATTTT. The chain employs TRBV6-6 and TRBJ2-3; D gene unclear. Trimming left V 5 bases short and J 5 bases short, with 11 bases between. This CDR3 spans 13 amino acids. The V gene's germline CDR1 is MNHNY and CDR2 SVGAGI (reference sequence).

This chain joins TRBV4-1 and TRBJ2-1, with 15 bases aligning to TRBD2. Germline V gene sequence: CDR1 MGHRA, CDR2 YSYEKL. This CDR3 spans 20 amino acids. V shed 0 bases, J shed 8 bases, and the junction held 14 bases outside the gene matches. The CDR3 DNA sequence: TGCGCCAGCAGCCAAGAGAAGGGACTAGCGGGAGGACCTACCAACGATGAGCAGTTCTTC. Translation gives CASSQEKGLAGGPTNDEQFF.

The chain uses TRBV18 and TRBJ2-6; 7 bases map to TRBD1. The J segment lost 7 bases and the V segment lost 2 bases, leaving 5 bases of the junction unmatched. The CDR3 sequence is 15 residues long. Germline values: CDR1 KGHSH, CDR2 LQKENI. CDR3 loop: CASSPVQGVANVLTF. The DNA for the CDR3 is TGTGCCAGCTCACCAGTTCAGGGGGTAGCCAACGTCCTGACTTTC. The full variable domain, with the rest looked up from reference TRBV18 and TRBJ2-6, is NAGVMQNPRHLVRRRGQEARLRCSPMKGHSHVYWYRQLPEEGLKFMVYLQKENIIDESGMPKERFSAEFPKEGPSILRIQQVVRGDSAAYFCASSPVQGVANVLTFGAGSRLTVL.

The chain is built from TRBV30 and TRBJ1-4; 8 nucleotides agree with TRBD1. V lost 4 bases, J lost 4 bases, and 2 bases stayed unmatched. The CDR3 length is 13 residues. The germline V gene has CDR1 GTSNPN and CDR2 SVGIG (reference sequence). The CDR3 DNA sequence: TGTGCCTGGAAGGACAGGGTTAATGAAAAACTGTTTTTT. It codes for CAWKDRVNEKLFF.

The chain combines TRBV5-6 with TRBJ1-4, with D uncertain. Germline assignment: CDR1 SGHDT and CDR2 YYEEEE. V lost 3 bases, J lost 11 bases, and 17 bases lay in between. The CDR3 is 14 residues long. The CDR3 protein is CASSSWSGNGKLFF. The CDR3 nucleotides are TGTGCCAGCAGCTCCTGGTCGGGTAATGGGAAACTGTTTTTT.

The gene calls are TRBV5-1 and TRBJ1-2, with TRBD1 matching over 10 bases. Germline V gene lookup returns CDR1 SGHRS and CDR2 YFSETQ. CDR3 length equals 12 residues. J gave up 6 bases and V 5 bases, and 1 base lay outside the gene matches. The CDR3 nucleotides are TGCGCCAGCAGGGGGACAGGGGATGGCTACACCTTC. Its protein is CASRGTGDGYTF.

This chain uses TRBV7-3 with TRBJ2-3; possibly TRBD2 for D (5 bases). Trimming left V 7 bases short and J 3 bases short, with 17 bases between. Germline V gives CDR1 SGHTA, CDR2 FQGTGA. CDR3 length: 15 amino acids. The CDR3 loop is CASTSEGLGTDTQYF. DNA of the CDR3: TGTGCCAGCACCTCCGAGGGCCTGGGGACAGATACGCAGTATTTT.

The chain couples TRBV9 to TRBJ2-5, with TRBD2 identical over 7 bases. CDR1 is SGDLS and CDR2 is YYNGEE in the germline V gene. J lost 4 bases, V lost 5 bases, and 11 bases had no gene match. The length of the CDR3 is 15 residues. The CDR3 region has the DNA TGTGCCAGCAGTCCCTTAGCGGGCGGGGGAGAGACCCAGTACTTC. Its protein product is CASSPLAGGGETQYF.

About this clone: The junction differs from germline at one of its ends, possibly a read error. The chain has TRBV7-3 and TRBJ2-5, with D tentatively TRBD2 (6 bases). From germline, CDR1 is SGHTA and CDR2 FQGTGA. The CDR3 is 14 residues long. The CDR3 is CASSLGSGGETQYF. Here the CDR3 DNA reads TGTGCCAGCAGCTTAGGAAGCGGAGGGGAGACCCAATACTTC.

This chain links TRBV3-1 (or the pseudogene TRBV3-2) with TRBJ1-5, with D unresolved. Germline CDR1 reads LGHDT; CDR2 reads YNNKEL (reference sequence). The CDR3 is made up of 14 amino acids. V was cut by 4 bases and J by 0 bases, with 7 bases left in between. Here the CDR3 reads CASSRQNSNQPQHF. The CDR3 DNA reads TGTGCCAGCAGCCGCCAGAATAGCAATCAGCCCCAGCATTTT.

This clone was detected only a few times. The V and J genes are TRBV5-4 and TRBJ2-6, with 8 positions matching TRBD1. The J segment lost 0 bases and the V segment lost 3 bases, leaving 5 bases of the junction unmatched. CDR1 and CDR2 (germline): SGHNT, YYREEE (reference sequence). This CDR3 comprises 17 residues. CDR3 DNA sequence: TGTGCCAGCAGCTGGGACAGGTCCCCCTCTGGGGCCAACGTCCTGACTTTC. It specifies CASSWDRSPSGANVLTF.

This clone was seen a few times. The chain is built from TRBV24-1 and TRBJ2-7; 13 positions agree with TRBD2. The CDR3 spans 15 residues. V was clipped by 9 bases and J by 4 bases; unmatched bases: 8. Germline V CDR1 and CDR2: KGHDR, SFDVKD. CDR3 protein: CATQGTSGATYEQYF. The CDR3 region has the DNA TGTGCCACCCAAGGGACTAGCGGGGCCACATACGAGCAGTACTTC.

The rearrangement uses TRBV4-2 and TRBJ1-6; 9 bases are a match to TRBD1. Germline V gene lookup returns CDR1 LGHNA and CDR2 YNFKEQ. This CDR3 region has 19 residues. With V trimmed by 1 base and J by 0 bases, 7 bases remained unmatched. The CDR3 loop is CASSQAGGQGSSYNSPLHF. The CDR3 DNA is TGTGCCAGCAGCCAAGCCGGGGGACAGGGCAGCTCCTATAATTCACCCCTCCACTTT.

This chain links TRBV19 with TRBJ2-7; tentative D call: TRBD2 (5 bases). This CDR3 spans 15 amino acids. Trimming removed 5 bases at V and 4 bases at J, with 18 bases between. Germline V gene data show CDR1 as LNHDA and CDR2 as SQIVND (reference sequence). The CDR3 sequence: CASSPRSVGGYEQYF. CDR3 nucleotides: TGTGCCAGTAGTCCTCGATCTGTCGGCGGGTACGAGCAGTACTTC.

This clone was counted only a few times. The V gene is TRBV19, the J gene TRBJ1-1; TRBD1 might be the D (5 bases). The CDR3 is made up of 15 amino acids. The V gene's germline CDR1 is LNHDA and CDR2 SQIVND (reference sequence). V shed 8 bases and J shed 0 bases, with 16 bases lying between them. CDR3 loop: CASRTRGGMNTEAFF. The CDR3 region has the DNA TGTGCCAGTCGCACCCGGGGGGGAATGAACACTGAAGCTTTCTTT.

The chain has TRBV7-9 and TRBJ2-3; a weak D match, TRBD1 (6 bases). This CDR3 region has 11 residues. Trimming cost V 11 bases and J 6 bases, with 12 bases left between them. Germline CDR1 SEHNR, CDR2 FQNEAQ (reference sequence). CDR3 nucleotides: TGTGCCGCAGGGGCGCGGGATACGCAGTATTTT. Amino acid sequence: CAAGARDTQYF.

The chain joins TRBV11-2 to TRBJ2-2, with 7 nucleotides matching TRBD1. J gave up 4 bases and V 6 bases, and 11 bases lay outside the gene matches. The CDR3 is 16 amino acids. Germline CDR1 is SGHAT and CDR2 is FQNNGV. The CDR3 loop is CASSSTGTVSTGELFF. Written as DNA, the CDR3 is TGTGCCAGCAGTTCCACGGGGACAGTTTCCACCGGGGAGCTGTTTTTT.

The chain recombines TRBV19 with TRBJ2-7; D is perhaps TRBD1 (6 bases). The germline V gene has CDR1 LNHDA and CDR2 SQIVND (reference sequence). V was trimmed by 2 bases and J by 4 bases, leaving 18 bases between them. The CDR3 sequence is 16 residues long. DNA of the CDR3: TGTGCCAGTAGTATAAGTGGGGACATCCGTGGGTACGAGCAGTACTTC. Its translation is CASSISGDIRGYEQYF.

The V gene is TRBV5-6, the J gene TRBJ2-1; no firm D call. The CDR3 contains 12 residues. Germline V CDR1 and CDR2: SGHDT, YYEEEE. Trimming left V 3 bases short and J 10 bases short, with 11 bases between. DNA for the CDR3: TGTGCCAGCAGCTCTAATATTTTGGAGCAGTTCTTC. Translation gives CASSSNILEQFF.

The rearrangement links TRBV7-2 to TRBJ1-5, with 9 bases fitting TRBD1. CDR3 size: 18 residues. Looked up from germline, CDR1 is SGHTA and CDR2 is FQGNSA. The trim removed 1 base at V and 0 bases at J, leaving 7 bases unmatched. CDR3 coding DNA: TGTGCCAGCAGCTTAGTTGGGACAGGGCAGTATAGCAATCAGCCCCAGCATTTT. Amino acid sequence: CASSLVGTGQYSNQPQHF.

The sample holds one count of this clone. A junction end diverges from the germline sequence, so it may reflect a read error. The chain links TRBV7-7 to TRBJ2-3, with 8 positions matching TRBD1. Germline CDR1 reads SSHAT; CDR2 reads FNYEAQ (reference sequence). This CDR3 is built from 15 residues. CDR3 amino acids: CASSQDRGGTDTQYF. The CDR3 nucleotides read TGTGCTAGCAGCCAAGACAGGGGAGGTACAGATACGCAGTATTTT.